Shown below are 9 T cell receptor beta chains from a single sample sequenced in a study of cytomegalovirus exposure and HLA in healthy donors. The primer mix had 60 Vbeta and 13 Jbeta primers. The assay was immunoSEQ multiplex PCR, and TCRdb's table has in-frame clones only and misses some. There are fewer than 250,000 clones in the sample; about four fifths occur only once, and under 5% lies in the top ten. The sequenced sample consisted of PBMCs. Receptors were obtained from a young man in good health and CMV-seropositive.

V gene TRBV10-3 combines with J gene TRBJ2-1; 12 bases are a match to TRBD2. Trimming removed 1 base from V and 10 bases from J; junction bases left unmatched: 8. The CDR3 totals 16 residues. Germline V lookup: CDR1 ENHRY, CDR2 SYGVKD. This CDR3 is CAISELRTSGAPEQFF. The CDR3 DNA is TGTGCCATCAGTGAGTTACGGACTAGCGGGGCCCCCGAGCAGTTCTTC.

The chain couples TRBV19 to TRBJ1-5; TRBD1 agrees at 8 bases. There are 17 residues in the CDR3. After removal of 7 bases from V and 5 bases from J, the junction contained 16 bases not matched to a gene. Germline CDR1 LNHDA, CDR2 SQIVND (reference sequence). Written as DNA, the CDR3 is TGTGCCAGTACGGGGGGTTTGCGTGGACAGGGCGATCAGCCCCAGCATTTT. Protein sequence: CASTGGLRGQGDQPQHF.

This rearrangement joins TRBV5-4 to TRBJ2-5; the match to TRBD2 covers 11 bases. The CDR3 length is 16 residues. V lost 1 base, J lost 1 base, and 3 bases stayed unmatched. The V gene's germline CDR1 is SGHNT and CDR2 YYREEE (reference sequence). The CDR3 here is CASSLRLAGGQETQYF. The CDR3 bases are TGTGCCAGCAGCTTGAGGCTAGCGGGGGGCCAAGAGACCCAGTACTTC.

The chain combines TRBV27 with TRBJ2-7; 7 bases line up with TRBD1. CDR1 is MNHEY, CDR2 SMNVEV, per germline (reference sequence). V trimming: 5 bases; J trimming: 7 bases; junction bases outside the gene matches: 20. The CDR3 has 17 residues. CDR3 nucleotides: TGTGCCAGCAGTCGACCCACCCCGGGACAGATGTTTAGAGAGCAGTACTTC. This encodes CASSRPTPGQMFREQYF.

This clone occurred a few times. V gene TRBV6-6 combines with J gene TRBJ1-4; D is unresolved. The CDR3 covers 14 residues. The V and J ends lost 2 bases and 4 bases respectively, with 8 bases between them. Germline CDR1 is MNHNY and CDR2 is SVGAGI (reference sequence). The CDR3 DNA reads as TGTGCCAGCAGTTACGGGCAGCTTAATGAAAAACTGTTTTTT. This translates into CASSYGQLNEKLFF.

V and J are TRBV5-6 and TRBJ2-7; D is possibly TRBD1 (5 bases). Germline CDR1 and CDR2: SGHDT and YYEEEE. Trimming removed 0 bases at V and 5 bases at J, with 12 bases between. There are 14 residues in the CDR3. The CDR3 region is CASSLDGRVHEQYF. The CDR3 DNA follows: TGTGCCAGCAGCTTGGACGGCAGGGTCCACGAGCAGTACTTC.

This clone was observed a few times. J is TRBJ2-7 and V is TRBV7-2; tentatively, D is TRBD1 (6 bases). Germline loops: CDR1 SGHTA, CDR2 FQGNSA. The V end lost 8 bases, the J end lost 4 bases, and 12 bases lay between the germline ends. CDR3 length: 12 residues. CDR3 bases: TGTGCCAGCGGACAGTCCGGGTACGAGCAGTACTTC. Residues: CASGQSGYEQYF.

A note on this clone: This CDR3 is also generated by other DNA sequences in the sample. This chain joins TRBV7-9 and TRBJ1-2, with TRBD1 as a possible D gene (6 bases). Trimming stripped 5 bases from V and 7 bases from J, with 11 bases between. The germline V gene has CDR1 SEHNR and CDR2 FQNEAQ (reference sequence). The CDR3 loop spans 12 amino acids. CDR3 in amino acids: CASSPPQGGYTF. CDR3 nucleotides: TGTGCCAGCAGCCCACCACAGGGTGGCTACACCTTC.

This rearrangement joins TRBV5-1 to TRBJ2-2; D gene ambiguous. There are 13 residues in the CDR3. Trimming stripped 0 bases from V and 6 bases from J, with 6 bases between. The germline gives CDR1 SGHRS, CDR2 YFSETQ. In nucleotides, the CDR3 is TGCGCCAGCAGCTTGGCCGTTCCCGGGGAGCTGTTTTTT. This translates into CASSLAVPGELFF.